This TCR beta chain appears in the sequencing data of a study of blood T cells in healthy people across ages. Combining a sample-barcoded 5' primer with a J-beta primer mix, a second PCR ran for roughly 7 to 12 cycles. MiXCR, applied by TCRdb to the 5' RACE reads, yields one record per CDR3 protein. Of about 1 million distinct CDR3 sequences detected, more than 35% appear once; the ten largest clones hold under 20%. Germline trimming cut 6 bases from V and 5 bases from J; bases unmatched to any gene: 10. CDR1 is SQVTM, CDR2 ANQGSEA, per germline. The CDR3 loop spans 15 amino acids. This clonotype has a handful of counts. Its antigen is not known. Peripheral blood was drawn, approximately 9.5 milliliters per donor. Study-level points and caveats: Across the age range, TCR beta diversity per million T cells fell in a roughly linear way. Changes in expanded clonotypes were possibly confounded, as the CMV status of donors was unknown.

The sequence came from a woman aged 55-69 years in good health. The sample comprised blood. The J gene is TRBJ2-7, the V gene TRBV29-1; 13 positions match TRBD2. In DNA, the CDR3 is TGCAGCGTAGGGGGACTAGCGGGAAATCGGAACGAGCAGTACTTC. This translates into CSVGGLAGNRNEQYF.